The clone carrying this T cell receptor beta chain occurred a few times. Its antigen remains unknown. V was cut by 3 bases and J by 0 bases, with 9 bases left in between. This CDR3 comprises 14 residues. Each CDR3 protein is one row after TCRdb ran MiXCR on the 5' RACE reads. The data show 150,000 to 200,000 distinct CDR3 sequences, roughly a fifth seen once. The sample belongs to a study of T-cell memory formation after mild COVID-19. Study-wide background: Largely donor-specific sequence clusters came from a couple of donors.

The study's findings and limits: Clones that contracted clustered mainly in CM and EM if CD4+ and in EMRA if CD8+. The authors did not confirm SARS-CoV-2 specificity of second-wave clones peaking day 37. Several responding clones turned up in pre-infection memory, indicating that cross-reactive memory may have taken part.

The specimen was PBMCs or a T cell subset sorted from them (not recorded which). The J gene is TRBJ2-7, the V gene TRBV12-3 or TRBV12-4; D remains ambiguous. This sequence originates from an adult woman who had mild COVID-19 (a few samples of this study predate the infection). Cell type and time point are not known. CDR3 loop: CASSLAPSSYEQYF. The CDR3 bases are TGTGCCAGCAGTTTGGCGCCGAGCTCCTACGAGCAGTACTTC.